The 17 T cell receptor beta chains below come from one sample, sequenced in a study of T-cell reconstitution after alpha-beta-depleted transplantation in children. As it was prepared, the TCRbeta library received unique molecular identifiers. MiXCR, run by TCRdb on the PCR reads, gives a single entry per CDR3 protein. The sample shows around 440,000 distinct CDR3 sequences, over 9.5% of them seen only once. The sample in question was PBMCs, obtained before TCRalphabeta/CD19-depleted stem cell transplant. These receptors were collected from a child aged 2-15 years with inherited bone marrow failure, due to receive a stem cell transplant.

This clonotype has ten or more counts. The chain has TRBV20-1 and TRBJ2-2; 8 bases agree with TRBD1. Germline lookup yields CDR1 DFQATT and CDR2 SNEGSKA (reference sequence). J gave up 5 bases and V 1 base, and 3 bases lay outside the gene matches. The CDR3 covers 14 residues. CDR3 in amino acids: CSARAGGRTGELFF. DNA of the CDR3: TGCAGTGCTAGAGCAGGGGGCAGGACCGGGGAGCTGTTTTTT.

This clonotype has at least ten counts. This chain uses TRBV4-3 with TRBJ1-1; D remains ambiguous. Germline loops: CDR1 LGHNA, CDR2 YSLEER. The CDR3 loop spans 14 amino acids. The germline V and J ends were trimmed by 4 bases and 1 base, with 10 bases remaining between them. CDR3 residues: CASSPDGANTEAFF. The CDR3 nucleotides read TGCGCCAGCAGCCCGGACGGTGCGAACACTGAAGCTTTCTTT.

This chain joins TRBV11-2 and TRBJ2-1; 8 bases match TRBD2. The V segment lost 5 bases and the J segment 8 bases; nucleotides outside the gene matches: 11. CDR1 is SGHAT and CDR2 is FQNNGV in the germline V gene. The CDR3 extends over 15 amino acids. DNA for the CDR3: TGTGCCAGCAGCCTACTAGCGGCGAGGTTCGATGAGCAGTTCTTC. Encoded protein: CASSLLAARFDEQFF.

This clonotype was detected many times. This chain links TRBV4-3 with TRBJ1-6, with 7 bases fitting TRBD1. The CDR3 sequence is 15 residues long. From germline, CDR1 is LGHNA and CDR2 YSLEER. V lost 0 bases and J lost 7; bases outside the gene matches: 3. CDR3 coding DNA: TGCGCCAGCAGCCAAGAAACAGGGGCCAATTCACCCCTCCACTTT. It yields the protein CASSQETGANSPLHF.

Of note for this clonotype: This may be a read error: a much more frequent sequence differs by one nucleotide. The chain joins TRBV7-8 to TRBJ2-7; perhaps TRBD2 as D (6 bases). The V gene lost 10 bases and the J gene lost 2 bases, with 15 bases spanning the gap. This CDR3 region has 13 residues. Germline lookup yields CDR1 SGHVS and CDR2 FQNEAQ. The CDR3 bases are TGTGCCACCTCAGGGACTGGAACCTACGAGCAGTACTTC. It encodes CATSGTGTYEQYF.

The chain uses TRBV28 and TRBJ2-5; weak D call: TRBD2 (7 bases). From germline, CDR1 is MDHEN and CDR2 SYDVKM. The CDR3 has 15 amino acids. V was clipped by 6 bases and J by 6 bases, with 20 bases between them. The CDR3: CASSPRVGGLKTQYF. The CDR3 nucleotides are TGTGCCAGCAGCCCTCGCGTGGGGGGGCTCAAGACCCAGTACTTC.

This sequence joins TRBV28 and TRBJ2-7; tentative D call: TRBD1 (5 bases). Germline V gives CDR1 MDHEN, CDR2 SYDVKM. Between the trimmed V and J ends, which lost 8 bases and 3 bases, there was a span of 17 bases. The CDR3 sequence is 14 residues long. CDR3 amino acids: CASSNPTVSYEQYF. For the CDR3, the DNA is TGTGCCAGCTCGAACCCGACAGTCAGCTACGAGCAGTACTTC.

This clonotype was seen many times. The V call is TRBV30, the J call TRBJ2-5, with 7 bases identical to TRBD2. The CDR3 consists of 15 residues. V lost 3 bases and J lost 2; bases outside the gene matches: 9. CDR1 is GTSNPN, CDR2 SVGIG, per germline (reference sequence). CDR3 DNA sequence: TGTGCCTGGAGCGGCCCGGGGGGAGGGCAAGAGACCCAGTACTTC. This translates into CAWSGPGGGQETQYF. The full variable domain, rest sourced from reference TRBV30 and TRBJ2-5, is SQTIHQWPATLVQPVGSPLSLECTVEGTSNPNLYWYRQAAGRGLQLLFYSVGIGQISSEVPQNLSASRPQDRQFILSSKKLLLSDSGFYLCAWSGPGGGQETQYFGPGTRLLVL.

Only a few counts were recorded for this clonotype. The gene calls are TRBV7-2 and TRBJ2-1; D not certain. Deletions cut 5 bases from V and 0 bases from J, with 11 bases between. This CDR3 contains 15 residues. Per germline, CDR1 SGHTA and CDR2 FQGNSA. The CDR3 loop reads CASSPDFSSYNEQFF. The CDR3 DNA reads as TGTGCCAGCAGCCCTGACTTTAGCTCCTACAATGAGCAGTTCTTC.

This clonotype was counted ten times or more. This chain joins TRBV7-2 and TRBJ2-5; D is tentatively TRBD1 or TRBD2 (6 bases each). Germline CDR1 reads SGHTA; CDR2 reads FQGNSA. The CDR3 has 14 residues. V gave up 4 bases and J gave up 5 bases, with 14 bases separating them. The CDR3 DNA sequence: TGTGCCAGCAGCTACTTGGGGGGCTTGGAGACCCAGTACTTC. This sequence encodes CASSYLGGLETQYF. The complete variable domain, with remaining parts taken from reference TRBV7-2 and TRBJ2-5, reads GAGVSQSPSNKVTEKGKDVELRCDPISGHTALYWYRQSLGQGLEFLIYFQGNSAPDKSGLPSDRFSAERTGGSVSTLTIQRTQQEDSAVYLCASSYLGGLETQYFGPGTRLLVL.

This clonotype has more than one count but fewer than ten. V is TRBV20-1 and J is TRBJ2-3; no clear D. The germline gives CDR1 DFQATT, CDR2 SNEGSKA (reference sequence). V was pared by 5 bases and J by 6 bases, with 21 bases between. The CDR3 extends over 15 amino acids. The CDR3 nucleotides are TGCAGTGCTTTAGGCAACGCCCAGGCTCCGGATACGCAGTATTTT. This gives the protein CSALGNAQAPDTQYF.

The chain is built from TRBV7-9 and TRBJ2-5, with D possibly TRBD1 on 5 matching bases. Germline lookup yields CDR1 SEHNR and CDR2 FQNEAQ (reference sequence). This CDR3 is built from 16 residues. V gave up 1 base and J gave up 1 base, with 13 bases separating them. The CDR3 here is CASSLEWQGSQETQYF. The CDR3 coding sequence is TGTGCCAGCAGCTTAGAGTGGCAGGGAAGCCAAGAGACCCAGTACTTC.

This clonotype has a count of ten or more. CDR3 region: CASGPRDREYEQYF. The CDR3 DNA reads as TGCGCCAGCGGTCCCAGGGACAGGGAGTACGAGCAGTACTTC. The chain couples TRBV5-1 to TRBJ2-7, with 9 bases that match TRBD1. The trim removed 7 bases at V and 4 bases at J, leaving 9 bases unmatched. Germline V gene data show CDR1 as SGHRS and CDR2 as YFSETQ. The CDR3 covers 14 residues.

As for this clonotype: Being one base from a much bigger clone, this may be a read error. The gene calls are TRBV6-1 and TRBJ2-4; the match to TRBD2 covers 11 bases. This CDR3 region has 15 residues. In germline, CDR1 is MNHNS, CDR2 SASEGT. The V segment lost 6 bases and the J segment 3 bases; nucleotides outside the gene matches: 4. CDR3 region: CASSPTSGGKNIQYF. In DNA form, the CDR3 reads TGTGCCAGCAGCCCTACTAGCGGGGGCAAAAACATTCAGTACTTC.

Many counts were recorded for this clonotype. The chain couples TRBV7-8 to TRBJ2-2; the match to TRBD2 covers 14 bases. The CDR3 is 17 residues long. Unmatched junction bases numbered 8, after V lost 5 bases and J lost 6 bases. Per the germline V gene, CDR1 is SGHVS and CDR2 is FQNEAQ. The DNA of the CDR3 is TGTGCCAGCAGCCGAGATCCGGGACTAGCGGGAGCCGGGGAGCTGTTTTTT. It translates to CASSRDPGLAGAGELFF.

Worth noting for this clonotype: A read error may be the cause here, since a much bigger clone is one base away. The CDR3 does not end in the conserved phenylalanine or tryptophan, so this is likely a read error. V is TRBV5-1 and J is TRBJ2-2; no reliable D call. V was shortened by 4 bases and J by 8 bases, with 12 bases between the two germline ends. This CDR3 is built from 13 residues. Germline V gives CDR1 SGHRS, CDR2 YFSETQ. CDR3 bases: TGCGCCAGCAGCCGCCCACCGGCGGGGGAGCTGTTTTGT. Translation: CASSRPPAGELFC.

This clonotype was seen ten or more times. The chain uses TRBV20-1 and TRBJ2-7, with 7 bases lining up with TRBD2. CDR1 is DFQATT and CDR2 is SNEGSKA in the germline V gene (reference sequence). This CDR3 has 13 residues. The J segment lost 3 bases and the V segment lost 1 base, leaving 3 bases of the junction unmatched. The CDR3: CSARGTRDYEQYF. The CDR3 nucleotides read TGCAGTGCTAGAGGGACTAGAGACTACGAGCAGTACTTC.